This record concerns one TCR beta chain sequence. Its antigen has not been determined. Base qualities were left out, and no much larger clone turns up one base away. There are 16 amino acids in the CDR3, from cysteine to phenylalanine inclusive. The DNA shown is the 48-base CDR3, in frame from base 1. The germline V gene provides CDR1 SGHDT and CDR2 YYEEEE. V is pared back by 0 bases and J by 7 bases, with 16 bases lying between the germline termini. Participants in the prospective study were enrolled through a virtual design, were aged 18 to 89 years, and lived in 24 United States geographic areas. To assign participants to cohorts, the prospective study relied on clinical history that participants themselves reported in a screening survey and a study questionnaire. In the prospective study, mobile phlebotomists collected whole blood, serum and a nasopharyngeal or oropharyngeal swab from each participant. Additional blood draws and questionnaires over a 2-month period could optionally be provided by prospective study participants. Before DNA extraction, blood samples from the prospective study were shipped at room temperature or frozen.

The sample is drawn from a study of blood T cell repertoires in COVID-19 (dated by TCRdb to 2020 to 2022). With respect to the entire study: Samples covering the acute and convalescent phases of COVID-19 were provided by collaborators in the United States, Italy and Spain. The material from the prospective study consisted of cDNA or gDNA derived from T cells, B-cell-depleted T cells, or PBMCs. The dataset comprised deeply sampled blood TCRbeta repertoires from subjects exposed to, actively infected with, or recovered from COVID-19. A freely available public database, intended as a resource for researchers studying the immune response to SARS-CoV-2, is where the repertoires were released. The samples were drawn from two sources: the first 160 participants of the ongoing ImmuneRACE study, and fewer than 1,500 subjects contributed by 6 global collaborators. The sample metadata nearly always contained a de-identified subject ID, COVID-19 status, age in years and sex. Where HLA class I and class II types were available, the types were taken from metadata supplied by the sample provider, not from assay-based typing. Findings and caveats that apply to the study as a whole: The amount of clinical and demographic metadata varied by source and participant and was provided uncurated.

TCRbeta CDR3 regions were amplified from genomic DNA using the immunoSEQ Assay, a bias-controlled multiplex PCR. Regarding the original processing steps: Within the assay, amplification of reference gene primers was used to estimate how many nucleated cells each sample contained. To quantify the absolute abundance of each unique TCRbeta CDR3 rearrangement, sequence reads were collapsed and filtered. Productive Simpson clonality was computed per sample as the square root of Simpson's diversity index over productive rearrangements. TCRdb holds this immuneACCESS table with in-frame rearrangements only. Some clones are missing; in checked studies, unresolved V genes explain under half, and the rest has no known cause. That table gives V, J and clone size, and the DNA gave D and trimming. Across this sample there are approximately 240,000 clones, with roughly nine tenths seen only once. The top ten hold approximately 3.4% of the sample.

The V and J segments used are TRBV5-6 and TRBJ1-4, with a tentative D gene TRBD1 over 6 matching bases. The clonotype comes from a woman aged 18-30 years in a cohort exposed to, infected with or recovered from COVID-19 (not recorded which). Material: PBMCs or T cells enriched from blood (not recorded which). The CDR3 loop reads CASSLALNRVGEKLFF. The nucleotide sequence is TGTGCCAGCAGCTTGGCGTTAAACAGGGTGGGTGAAAAACTGTTTTTT.